Listed below are T cell receptor beta chains from one sample, sequenced in a study of vaccination effects on CD4 cells after COVID-19. No cognate antigen is known for these TCRs. Clones were sequenced by immunoSEQ multiplex PCR, and TCRdb holds only the in-frame ones, with some missing. The repertoire has about 59,000 clones, 78% of them found once; the top ten carry roughly 2%. This sample comprised CD4+ T cells from PBMCs cultured with HCoV-OC43 spike peptides, obtained after COVID-19 vaccination. The origin of the receptors is a human donor who received a COVID-19 vaccine. Both conserved end residues are part of each CDR3. Each record gives: V gene, clone size, D gene, J gene, CDR3 DNA, CDR3 protein. The D gene is left open where the match is weak. Size tells how often a clone was seen (once, few, many) or the class of an expanded clone, and some rows leave it out.

TRBV3-1/TRBV3-2	-	-	TRBJ2-5	TGTGCCAGCAGCCAAGATTCCCACCGACAAGAGACCCAGTACTTC	CASSQDSHRQETQYF
TRBV29-1	-	-	TRBJ1-2	TGCAGCGTTGTCGGACAAGCCCATTCTAACTATGGCTACACCTTC	CSVVGQAHSNYGYTF
TRBV7-2	-	-	TRBJ2-3	TGTGCCAGCAGCTTAGCCCAGGGAGCGGATACGCAGTATTTT	CASSLAQGADTQYF
TRBV9	once	-	TRBJ1-1	TGTGCCAGCAGCGTAGACCGCGATCGGGAAGCTTTCTTT	CASSVDRDREAFF
TRBV5-4	-	-	TRBJ1-1	TGTGCCGCAGGAGGGAGGAACACTGAAGCTTTCTTT	CAAGGRNTEAFF
TRBV10-3	once	TRBD2	TRBJ2-3	TGTGCCATCAGTGACGGCGGGGGAAAAGATACGCAGTATTTT	CAISDGGGKDTQYF
TRBV5-1	-	TRBD1	TRBJ2-5	TGCGCCAGCAGCCCAGGGGGCGGGGAAGAGACCCAGTACTTC	CASSPGGGEETQYF
TRBV24-1	-	-	TRBJ2-3	TGTGCCACCAGTGACGAAAGGGGAGATACGCAGTATTTT	CATSDERGDTQYF
TRBV6-5	-	-	TRBJ1-1	TGTGCCAGCAGTTACGAGGTTCGGGAGAACACTGAAGCTTTCTTT	CASSYEVRENTEAFF
TRBV29-1	-	-	TRBJ1-2	TGCAGCGTTCCAGCAATTTATCAGGGCTACTATGGCTACACCTTC	CSVPAIYQGYYGYTF
TRBV18	-	-	TRBJ1-4	TGTGCCAGCTCACCACTCCTCGGACAGAATGAAAAACTGTTTTTT	CASSPLLGQNEKLFF
TRBV5-1	-	-	TRBJ1-2	TGCGCCAGCAGCAAAACGGCGGATGGCTACACCTTC	CASSKTADGYTF
TRBV5-1	-	-	TRBJ2-1	TGCGCCAGCAGCTTGGTTCCGGGAAGCTCCTACAATGAGCAGTTCTTC	CASSLVPGSSYNEQFF
TRBV7-3	-	TRBD1	TRBJ2-1	TGTGCCAGCAGTCGACAGGGGCATTTGAATGAGCAGTTCTTC	CASSRQGHLNEQFF
TRBV18	-	TRBD2	TRBJ2-5	TGTGCCAGCTCACCACAGAGCGGGGGCGAGACCCAGTACTTC	CASSPQSGGETQYF
TRBV30	once	-	TRBJ2-5	TGTGCCTGGAGTGTAACGAGGGAGACCCAGTACTTC	CAWSVTRETQYF
TRBV4-1	-	-	TRBJ2-4	TGCGCCAGCAGCCAAGAGGGCGGGGTTCCCAAAAACATTCAGTACTTC	CASSQEGGVPKNIQYF
TRBV28	-	TRBD1	TRBJ2-2	TGTGCCAGCAGACCAGCAGGGGGAAAAAACACCGGGGAGCTGTTTTTT	CASRPAGGKNTGELFF
TRBV5-1	-	-	TRBJ2-4	TGCGCCAGCAGCGAGAAGGGTGGTGGGGACATTCAGTACTTC	CASSEKGGGDIQYF